This T cell receptor (beta chain) was observed in a study of T cells after yellow fever vaccination. Study findings and constraints: A small proportion of clonotypes was detected in both the CD4 and CD8 compartments.

There are many counts of this clonotype. The antigen remains unidentified. From germline, CDR1 is MNHNS and CDR2 SASEGT. V lost 1 base and J lost 10, with 11 bases in between. There are 14 residues in the CDR3. TCR cDNA was made by 5'RACE template switching, adding a universal primer site and UMIs. TCRdb fed the 5' RACE reads into MiXCR, producing one record per CDR3 protein. The sample has under 250,000 distinct CDR3 sequences, about 3% seen once. This sequence was found in a man between 18 and 29 years old who received the YFV17D yellow fever vaccine. The sequencing here drew on CD4+ T cells sorted from PBMCs, taken 10 days after the yellow fever booster vaccination. The chain couples TRBV6-1 to TRBJ1-6; possibly TRBD1 for D (5 bases). CDR3 residues: CASSEGWDGSPLHF. CDR3 nucleotides: TGTGCCAGCAGTGAAGGCTGGGACGGATCACCCCTCCACTTT.